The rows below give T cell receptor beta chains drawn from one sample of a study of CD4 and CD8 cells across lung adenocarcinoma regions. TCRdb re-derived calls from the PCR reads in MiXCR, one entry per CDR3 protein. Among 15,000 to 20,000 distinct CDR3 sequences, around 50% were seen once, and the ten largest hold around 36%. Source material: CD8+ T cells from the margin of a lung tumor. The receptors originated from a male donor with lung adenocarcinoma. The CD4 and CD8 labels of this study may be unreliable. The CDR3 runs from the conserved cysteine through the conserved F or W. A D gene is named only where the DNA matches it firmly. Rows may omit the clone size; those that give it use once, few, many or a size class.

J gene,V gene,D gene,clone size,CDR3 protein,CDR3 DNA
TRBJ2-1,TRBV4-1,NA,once,CASSRTSSSYNEQFF,TGCGCCAGCAGTCGAACTAGTTCCTCCTACAATGAGCAGTTCTTC
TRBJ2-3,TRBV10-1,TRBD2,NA,CAGSGGRDEDTQYF,TGCGCGGGCAGCGGGGGCCGGGACGAAGATACCCAGTACTTT
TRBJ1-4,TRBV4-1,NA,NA,CASSPSATNEKLFF,TGCGCCAGCAGCCCGTCGGCAACTAATGAAAAACTGTTTTTT
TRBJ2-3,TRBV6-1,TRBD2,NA,CAGSGSRGKETQYF,TGTGCGGGCAGCGGGAGCCGGGGCAAAGAGACCCAGTATTTC
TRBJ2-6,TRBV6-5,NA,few,CASSYLGDILYSGANVLTF,TGTGCCAGCAGTTACTTGGGGGACATTCTCTACTCTGGGGCCAACGTCCTGACTTTC
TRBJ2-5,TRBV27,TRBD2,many,CASSPTSGRKETQYF,TGTGCCAGCAGTCCGACTAGCGGGAGAAAAGAGACCCAGTACTTC
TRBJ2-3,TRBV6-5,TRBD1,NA,CARSLGGRAPETQYF,TGTGCCAGGAGTTTAGGGGGCCGTGCCCCAGAGACCCAGTATTTT
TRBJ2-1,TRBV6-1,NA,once,CAGRGSRGTETQYF,TGTGCGGGGAGGGGGAGCCGTGGCACAGAGACGCAGTACTTT
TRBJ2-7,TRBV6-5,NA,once,CASRYHRGCSTDTQYF,TGTGCCAGCAGGTACCATCGGGGTTGTAGCACAGATACGCAGTACTTC
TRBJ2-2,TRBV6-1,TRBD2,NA,CASRGTSGSPTGELFF,TGTGCCAGCAGGGGGACTAGCGGGAGTCCAACCGGGGAGCTGTTTTTT
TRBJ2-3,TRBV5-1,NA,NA,CASSLGVVPGGSDTQYF,TGCGCCAGCAGCTTGGGGGTCGTCCCGGGCGGTTCAGATACGCAGTATTTT
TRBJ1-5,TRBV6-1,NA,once,CASTVSGGRGNQPQHF,TGTGCCAGCACCGTAAGTGGGGGCAGGGGCAATCAGCCCCAGCATTTT
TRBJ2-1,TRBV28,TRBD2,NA,CASSPLGASGRDNEQFF,TGTGCCAGCAGTCCCCTCGGGGCTAGCGGGAGAGACAATGAGCAGTTCTTC
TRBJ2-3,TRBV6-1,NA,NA,CAGSGCRSQDTQYF,TGTGCGGGCAGTGGATGCCGTTCCCAGGATACCCAGTATTTC
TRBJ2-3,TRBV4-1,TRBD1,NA,CASSQKTGTGLSDTQYF,TGCGCCAGCAGCCAGAAAACCGGGACAGGGCTCTCAGATACGCAGTATTTT
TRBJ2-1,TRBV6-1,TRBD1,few,CASSEPLNLDRNEQFF,TGTGCCAGCAGCGAACCCCTAAACTTGGACAGGAATGAGCAGTTCTTC
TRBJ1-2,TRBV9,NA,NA,CASSPGDTELTSGYTF,TGTGCCAGCAGCCCCGGGGACACGGAACTTACCAGTGGCTACACCTTC
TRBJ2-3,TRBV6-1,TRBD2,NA,CASSGGLAGDTDTQYF,TGTGCCAGCAGTGGGGGACTGGCGGGAGACACAGATACGCAGTATTTT
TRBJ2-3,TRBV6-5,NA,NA,CASSYSPWGADTQYF,TGTGCCAGCAGTTACTCCCCGTGGGGGGCAGATACGCAGTATTTT
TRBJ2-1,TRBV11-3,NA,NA,CASSVDAAAYNEQFF,TGTGCCAGCAGCGTAGACGCGGCGGCCTACAATGAGCAGTTCTTC